The clone carrying this TCR beta chain has only a few counts. Its antigen is unknown. The data are from a study of response to subunit inactivated influenza vaccine. The study's findings and limits: It was suggested by the authors that few new T cells are recruited by each seasonal influenza vaccination.

TCRdb passed the RT-PCR reads through MiXCR, listing each CDR3 protein once. The sample yields 800,000 or so distinct CDR3 sequences, approximately 21% seen once. This CDR3 has 13 residues. Per germline, CDR1 KGHDR and CDR2 SFDVKD. Between the trimmed V and J ends, which lost 1 base and 8 bases, there was a span of 8 bases. This chain links TRBV24-1 with TRBJ2-1; D is possibly TRBD1 or TRBD2 (5 bases each). Sequencing was performed on PBMCs from blood, taken less than 6 days after vaccination. This clonotype was obtained from a man aged 50 to 59 who received an inactivated influenza vaccine. CDR3 in amino acids: CATSDFPGHEQFF. CDR3 nucleotide sequence: TGTGCCACCAGTGATTTCCCGGGACATGAGCAGTTCTTC.